This T cell receptor (beta chain) was sequenced for a study of T cells after yellow fever vaccination. Findings of the study overall: Abundant clonotypes from the bulk population could contaminate FACS-sorted repertoires.

As regards this clonotype: Its specificity is unknown.

The TCR cDNA carried a universal primer site and UMIs from 5'RACE template switching. TCRdb re-called the 5' RACE reads with MiXCR, one entry per CDR3 protein. The sample shows more than 300,000 distinct CDR3 sequences, approximately 11% of them seen only once. This CDR3 has 15 residues. CDR1 is SGHTA, CDR2 FQGNSA, per germline. Trimming stripped 8 bases from V and 1 base from J, with 17 bases between. The sequence came from a young man who received the YFV17D yellow fever vaccine. The specimen was CD4+ T cells sorted from PBMCs, collected 45 days after the yellow fever booster vaccination. The chain is built from TRBV7-2 and TRBJ1-1, with D hard to call. DNA of the CDR3: TGTGCCAGCTTACCCTGGGTTAGGCCGAACACTGAAGCTTTCTTT. Translating gives CASLPWVRPNTEAFF.